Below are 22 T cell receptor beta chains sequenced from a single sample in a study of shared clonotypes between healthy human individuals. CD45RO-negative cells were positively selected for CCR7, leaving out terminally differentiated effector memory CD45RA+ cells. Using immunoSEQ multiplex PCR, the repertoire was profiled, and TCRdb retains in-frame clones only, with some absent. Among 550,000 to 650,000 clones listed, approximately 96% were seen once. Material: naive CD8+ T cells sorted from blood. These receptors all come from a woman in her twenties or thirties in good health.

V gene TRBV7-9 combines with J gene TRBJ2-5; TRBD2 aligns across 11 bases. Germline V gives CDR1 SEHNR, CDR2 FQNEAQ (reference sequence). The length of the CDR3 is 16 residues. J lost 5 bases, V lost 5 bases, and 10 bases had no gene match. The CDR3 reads CASSPPLAGGGETQYF. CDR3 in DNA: TGTGCCAGCAGCCCGCCCCTAGCGGGAGGTGGTGAGACCCAGTACTTC.

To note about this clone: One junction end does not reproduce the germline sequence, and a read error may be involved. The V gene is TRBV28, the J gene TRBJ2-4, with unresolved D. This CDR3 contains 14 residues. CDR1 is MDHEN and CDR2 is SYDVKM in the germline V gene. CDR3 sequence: CASSLTEATNIQYF. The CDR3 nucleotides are TGTGCCAGCAGTTTAACCGAGGCCACAAACATTCAGTACTTC.

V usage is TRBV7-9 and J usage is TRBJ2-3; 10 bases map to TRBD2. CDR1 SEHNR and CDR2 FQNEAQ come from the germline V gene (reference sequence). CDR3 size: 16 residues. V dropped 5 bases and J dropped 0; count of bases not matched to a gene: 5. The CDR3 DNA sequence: TGTGCCAGCAGCCTACGGACTAGCGGTAGCACAGATACGCAGTATTTT. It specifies CASSLRTSGSTDTQYF.

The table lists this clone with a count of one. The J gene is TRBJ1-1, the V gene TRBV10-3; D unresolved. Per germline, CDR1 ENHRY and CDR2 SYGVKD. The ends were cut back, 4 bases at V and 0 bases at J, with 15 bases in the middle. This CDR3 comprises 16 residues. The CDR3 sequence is CAISGSTGSMNTEAFF. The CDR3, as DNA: TGTGCCATCAGTGGGTCGACGGGTAGCATGAACACTGAAGCTTTCTTT.

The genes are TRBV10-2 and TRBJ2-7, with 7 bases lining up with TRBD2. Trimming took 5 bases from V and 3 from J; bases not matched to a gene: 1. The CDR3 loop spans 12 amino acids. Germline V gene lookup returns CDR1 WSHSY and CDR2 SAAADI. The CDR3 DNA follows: TGCGCCAGCAGTCGGGACTACTACGAGCAGTACTTC. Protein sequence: CASSRDYYEQYF.

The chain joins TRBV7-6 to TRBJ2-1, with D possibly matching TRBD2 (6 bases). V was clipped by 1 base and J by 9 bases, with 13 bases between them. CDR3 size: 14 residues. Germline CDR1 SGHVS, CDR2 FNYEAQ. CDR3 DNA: TGTGCCAGCAGCTTAGGGACGGGAGTCGTTGAGCAGTTCTTC. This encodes CASSLGTGVVEQFF.

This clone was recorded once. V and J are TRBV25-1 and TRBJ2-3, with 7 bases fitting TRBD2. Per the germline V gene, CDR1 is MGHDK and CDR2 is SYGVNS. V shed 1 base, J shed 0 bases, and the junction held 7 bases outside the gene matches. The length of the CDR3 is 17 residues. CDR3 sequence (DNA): TGTGCCAGCAGTGAATCGTTAGCGGGTTATAGCACAGATACGCAGTATTTT. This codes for CASSESLAGYSTDTQYF.

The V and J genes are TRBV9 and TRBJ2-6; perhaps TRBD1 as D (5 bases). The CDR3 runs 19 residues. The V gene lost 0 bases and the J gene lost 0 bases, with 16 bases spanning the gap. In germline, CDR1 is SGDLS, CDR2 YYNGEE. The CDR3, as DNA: TGTGCCAGCAGCGTAGCTGTCAGGGTGGAATCCTCTGGGGCCAACGTCCTGACTTTC. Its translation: CASSVAVRVESSGANVLTF.

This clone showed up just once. CDR3 in amino acids: CASSLGPFQETQYF. The CDR3 DNA sequence: TGTGCCAGCAGCCTTGGCCCATTCCAAGAGACCCAGTACTTC. J is TRBJ2-5 and V is TRBV13; D gene uncertain. V lost 5 bases to trimming and J lost 1 base, with 11 bases between them. The CDR3 is made up of 14 amino acids. Germline V CDR1 and CDR2: PRHDT, FYEKMQ (reference sequence). Full variable domain (missing parts from reference TRBV13 and TRBJ2-5): AAGVIQSPRHLIKEKRETATLKCYPIPRHDTVYWYQQGPGQDPQFLISFYEKMQSDKGSIPDRFSAQQFSDYHSELNMSSLELGDSALYFCASSLGPFQETQYFGPGTRLLVL.

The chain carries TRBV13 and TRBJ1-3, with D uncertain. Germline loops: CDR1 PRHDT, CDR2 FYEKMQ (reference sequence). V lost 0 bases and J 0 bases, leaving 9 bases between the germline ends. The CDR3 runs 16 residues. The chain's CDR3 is CASSLGDGNSGNTIYF. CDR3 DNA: TGTGCCAGCAGCTTAGGGGACGGCAACTCTGGAAACACCATATATTTT.

CDR3 bases: TGTGCCAGCAGTTTATACCCGGATCCGTCCTACGAGCAGTACTTC. This sequence encodes CASSLYPDPSYEQYF. This chain links TRBV27 with TRBJ2-7; no clear D gene. CDR3 length: 15 residues. Germline loops: CDR1 MNHEY, CDR2 SMNVEV (reference sequence). Trimming took 1 base from V and 1 from J, leaving 11 bases between them.

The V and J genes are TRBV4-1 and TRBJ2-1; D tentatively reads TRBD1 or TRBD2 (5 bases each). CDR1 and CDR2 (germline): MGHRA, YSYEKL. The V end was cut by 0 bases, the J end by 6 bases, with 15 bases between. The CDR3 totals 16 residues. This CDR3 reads CASSQDAGAEPNEQFF. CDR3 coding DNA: TGCGCCAGCAGCCAAGATGCCGGGGCGGAACCCAATGAGCAGTTCTTC.

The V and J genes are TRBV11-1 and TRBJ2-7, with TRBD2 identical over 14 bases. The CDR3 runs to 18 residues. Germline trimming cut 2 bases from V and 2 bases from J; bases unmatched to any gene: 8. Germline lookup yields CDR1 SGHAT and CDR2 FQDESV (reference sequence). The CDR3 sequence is CASSLPRTSGRLAYEQYF. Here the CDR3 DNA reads TGTGCCAGCAGCTTACCCCGGACTAGCGGGAGGCTTGCCTACGAGCAGTACTTC.

CDR3 sequence: CASSIIPPSVSYNEQFF. CDR3 DNA sequence: TGTGCCAGCAGCATCATACCGCCTAGCGTATCCTACAATGAGCAGTTCTTC. This chain connects TRBV28 to TRBJ2-1; TRBD2 might be the D (6 bases). The germline V gene encodes CDR1 MDHEN and CDR2 SYDVKM. This CDR3 is built from 17 residues. Trimming pared 6 bases from V and 1 base from J, leaving 19 bases between.

CDR3 bases: TGTGCCAGCAGCGTAGGGGACAGTACCACAGATACGCAGTATTTT. Amino acid sequence: CASSVGDSTTDTQYF. The chain carries TRBV9 and TRBJ2-3, with TRBD1 matching over 7 bases. Unmatched junction bases numbered 3, after V lost 0 bases and J lost 2 bases. The CDR3 totals 15 residues. The germline V gene has CDR1 SGDLS and CDR2 YYNGEE.

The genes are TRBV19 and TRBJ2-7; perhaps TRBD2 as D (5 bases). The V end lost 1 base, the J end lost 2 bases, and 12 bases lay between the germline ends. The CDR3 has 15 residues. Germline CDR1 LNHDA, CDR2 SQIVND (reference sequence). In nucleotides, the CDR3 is TGTGCCAGTAGTATAGGTCGGGGATACGCCTACGAGCAGTACTTC. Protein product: CASSIGRGYAYEQYF.

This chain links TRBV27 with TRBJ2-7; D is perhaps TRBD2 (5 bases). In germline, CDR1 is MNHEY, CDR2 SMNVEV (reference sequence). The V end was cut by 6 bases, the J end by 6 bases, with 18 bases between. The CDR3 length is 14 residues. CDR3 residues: CASSRSTIPLEQYF. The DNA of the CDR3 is TGTGCCAGCAGCCGATCGACTATTCCCCTCGAGCAGTACTTC.

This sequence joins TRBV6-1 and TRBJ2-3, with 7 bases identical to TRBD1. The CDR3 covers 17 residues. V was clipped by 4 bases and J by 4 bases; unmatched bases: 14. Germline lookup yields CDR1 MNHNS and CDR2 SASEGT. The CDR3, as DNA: TGTGCCAGCAGTGTCAGGCTTACGGACAGGAGGCCAGATACGCAGTATTTT. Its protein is CASSVRLTDRRPDTQYF.

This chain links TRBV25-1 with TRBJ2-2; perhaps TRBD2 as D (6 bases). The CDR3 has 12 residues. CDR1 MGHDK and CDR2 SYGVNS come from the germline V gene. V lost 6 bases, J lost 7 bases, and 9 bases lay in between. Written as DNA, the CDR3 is TGTGCCAGCAGCGGGACTGTCGGGGAGCTGTTTTTT. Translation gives CASSGTVGELFF. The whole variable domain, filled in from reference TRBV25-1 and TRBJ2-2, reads EADIYQTPRYLVIGTGKKITLECSQTMGHDKMYWYQQDPGMELHLIHYSYGVNSTEKGDLSSESTVSRIRTEHFPLTLESARPSHTSQYLCASSGTVGELFFGEGSRLTVL.

The CDR3 nucleotides read TGTGCCAGCAGCGTAGCTGGCGGGGCGGAGCAGTACTTC. Translating gives CASSVAGGAEQYF. V and J are TRBV9 and TRBJ2-7; D might be TRBD2 (6 bases). Per germline, CDR1 SGDLS and CDR2 YYNGEE. This CDR3 contains 13 residues. V dropped 0 bases and J dropped 7 bases, with 11 bases sitting between them.

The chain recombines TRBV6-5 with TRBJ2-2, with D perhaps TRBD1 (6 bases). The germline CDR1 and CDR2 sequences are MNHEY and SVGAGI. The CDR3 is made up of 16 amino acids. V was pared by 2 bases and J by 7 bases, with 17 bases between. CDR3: CASSYGTPSIGGELFF. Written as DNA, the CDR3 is TGTGCCAGCAGTTACGGGACACCCTCGATCGGCGGGGAGCTGTTTTTT.

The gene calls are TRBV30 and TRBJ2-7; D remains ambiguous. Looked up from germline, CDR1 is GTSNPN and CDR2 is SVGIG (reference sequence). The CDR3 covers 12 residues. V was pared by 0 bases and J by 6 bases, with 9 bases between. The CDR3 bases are TGTGCCTGGAGTGTGACGTCACCCGAGCAGTACTTC. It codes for CAWSVTSPEQYF.